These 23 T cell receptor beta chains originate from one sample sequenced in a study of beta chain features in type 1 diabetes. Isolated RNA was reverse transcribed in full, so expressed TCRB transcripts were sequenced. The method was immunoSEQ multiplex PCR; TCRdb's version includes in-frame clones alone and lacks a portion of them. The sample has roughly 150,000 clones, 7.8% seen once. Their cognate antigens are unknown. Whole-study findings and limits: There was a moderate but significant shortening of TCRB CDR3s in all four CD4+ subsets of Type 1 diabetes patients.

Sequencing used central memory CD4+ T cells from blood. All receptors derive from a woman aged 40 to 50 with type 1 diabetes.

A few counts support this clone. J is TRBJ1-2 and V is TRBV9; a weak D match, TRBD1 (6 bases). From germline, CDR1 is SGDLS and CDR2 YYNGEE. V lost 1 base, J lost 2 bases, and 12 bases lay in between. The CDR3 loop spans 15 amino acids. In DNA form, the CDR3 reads TGTGCCAGCAGCGTAAATACAGGGTCGAACTATGGCTACACCTTC. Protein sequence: CASSVNTGSNYGYTF. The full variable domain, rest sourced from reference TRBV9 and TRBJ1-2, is DSGVTQTPKHLITATGQRVTLRCSPRSGDLSVYWYQQSLDQGLQFLIQYYNGEERAKGNILERFSAQQFPDLHSELNLSSLELGDSALYFCASSVNTGSNYGYTFGSGTRLTVV.

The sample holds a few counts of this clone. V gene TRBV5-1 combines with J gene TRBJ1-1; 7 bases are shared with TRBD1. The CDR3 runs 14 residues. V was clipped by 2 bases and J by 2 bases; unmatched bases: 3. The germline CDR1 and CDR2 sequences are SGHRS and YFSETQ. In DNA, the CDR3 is TGCGCCAGCAGCTTCAGGGGGATTAACACTGAAGCTTTCTTT. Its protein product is CASSFRGINTEAFF.

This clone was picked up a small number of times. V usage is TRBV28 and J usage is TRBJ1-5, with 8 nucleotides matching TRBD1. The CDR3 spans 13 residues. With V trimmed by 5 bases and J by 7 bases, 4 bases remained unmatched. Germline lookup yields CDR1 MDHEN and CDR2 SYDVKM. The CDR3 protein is CASSGQGEQPQHF. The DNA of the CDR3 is TGTGCCAGCAGTGGACAGGGCGAACAGCCCCAGCATTTT.

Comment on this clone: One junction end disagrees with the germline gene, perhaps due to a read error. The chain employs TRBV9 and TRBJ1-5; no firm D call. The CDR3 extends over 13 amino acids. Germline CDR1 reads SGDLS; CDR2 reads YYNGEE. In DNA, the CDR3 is TGTACCAGCAGCCACGAGGGCAATCAGCCCCAGCATTTT. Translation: CTSSHEGNQPQHF.

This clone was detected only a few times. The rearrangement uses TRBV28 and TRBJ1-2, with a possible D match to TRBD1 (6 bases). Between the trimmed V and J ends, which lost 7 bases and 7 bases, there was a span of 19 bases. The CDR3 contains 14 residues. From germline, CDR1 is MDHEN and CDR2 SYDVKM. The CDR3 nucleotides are TGTGCCAGCAAAAGGCCCGGGACAACGGGTGGCTACACCTTC. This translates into CASKRPGTTGGYTF.

The chain's CDR3 is CAWVGALNTEAFF. The DNA for the CDR3 is TGTGCCTGGGTGGGGGCCCTGAACACTGAAGCTTTCTTT. The rearrangement joins TRBV30 to TRBJ1-1; TRBD1 might be the D (6 bases). The V end lost 5 bases, the J end lost 0 bases, and 10 bases lay between the germline ends. This CDR3 spans 13 amino acids. Germline loops: CDR1 GTSNPN, CDR2 SVGIG (reference sequence).

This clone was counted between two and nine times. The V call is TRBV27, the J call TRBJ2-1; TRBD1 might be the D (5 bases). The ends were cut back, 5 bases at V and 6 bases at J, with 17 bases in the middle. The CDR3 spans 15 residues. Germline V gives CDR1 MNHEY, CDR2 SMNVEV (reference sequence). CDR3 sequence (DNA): TGTGCCAGCAGTCCTGCCAGGGTTGGGCCCAATGAGCAGTTCTTC. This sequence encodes CASSPARVGPNEQFF.

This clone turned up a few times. The CDR3, as DNA: TGCAGCGTTGAGAAGACAGGGGGCGCTGGCTACACCTTC. Protein: CSVEKTGGAGYTF. V gene TRBV29-1 combines with J gene TRBJ1-2, with 10 positions matching TRBD1. With 3 bases clipped from V and 7 bases from J, the junction kept 5 bases outside the gene matches. Germline V gives CDR1 SQVTM, CDR2 ANQGSEA. The CDR3 contains 13 residues.

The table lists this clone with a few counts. The CDR3 region is CASSLPVYGYTF. For the CDR3, the DNA is TGTGCCAGCAGCTTACCAGTCTATGGCTACACCTTC. The V and J genes are TRBV7-9 and TRBJ1-2; no firm D call. The CDR3 is made up of 12 amino acids. The V gene's germline CDR1 is SEHNR and CDR2 FQNEAQ (reference sequence). Trimming took off 2 bases at V and 4 bases at J, with 5 bases between the two ends.

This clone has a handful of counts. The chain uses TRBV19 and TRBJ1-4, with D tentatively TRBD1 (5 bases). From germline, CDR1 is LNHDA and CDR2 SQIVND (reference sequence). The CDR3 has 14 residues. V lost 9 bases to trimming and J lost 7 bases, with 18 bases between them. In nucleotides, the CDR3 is TGTGCCAGCAACCTAGGACGGGGGAGTGAAAAACTGTTTTTT. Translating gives CASNLGRGSEKLFF.

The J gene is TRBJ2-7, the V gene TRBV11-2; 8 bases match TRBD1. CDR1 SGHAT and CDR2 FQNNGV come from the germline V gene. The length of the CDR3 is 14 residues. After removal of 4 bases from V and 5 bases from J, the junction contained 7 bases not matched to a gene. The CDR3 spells CASSSGQGLDEQYF. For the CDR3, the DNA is TGTGCCAGCAGCTCCGGACAGGGACTGGACGAGCAGTACTTC.

The CDR3 sequence is CSATHGEAFF. CDR3 DNA: TGCAGCGCAACTCATGGTGAAGCTTTCTTT. This sequence joins TRBV29-1 and TRBJ1-1; unclear D gene. Germline lookup yields CDR1 SQVTM and CDR2 ANQGSEA. The V end was cut by 7 bases, the J end by 7 bases, with 10 bases between. CDR3 size: 10 residues.

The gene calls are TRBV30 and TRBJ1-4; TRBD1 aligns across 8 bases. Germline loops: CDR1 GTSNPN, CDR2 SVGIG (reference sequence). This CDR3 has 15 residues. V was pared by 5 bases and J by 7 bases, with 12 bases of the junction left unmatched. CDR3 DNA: TGTGCCTGGCTTAGAACCGGGACAGGAGCTGAAAAACTGTTTTTT. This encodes CAWLRTGTGAEKLFF.

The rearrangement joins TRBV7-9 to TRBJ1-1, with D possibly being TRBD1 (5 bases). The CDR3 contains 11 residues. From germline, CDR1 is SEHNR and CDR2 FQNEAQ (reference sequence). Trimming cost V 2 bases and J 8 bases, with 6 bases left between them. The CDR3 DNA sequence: TGTGCCAGCAGCTTATACAGGGAAGCTTTCTTT. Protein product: CASSLYREAFF.

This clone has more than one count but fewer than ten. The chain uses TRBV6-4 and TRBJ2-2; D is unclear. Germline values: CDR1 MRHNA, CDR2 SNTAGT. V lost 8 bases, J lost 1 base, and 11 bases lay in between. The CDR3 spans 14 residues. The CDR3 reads CASAPGQNTGELFF. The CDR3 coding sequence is TGTGCCAGCGCTCCAGGCCAGAACACCGGGGAGCTGTTTTTT.

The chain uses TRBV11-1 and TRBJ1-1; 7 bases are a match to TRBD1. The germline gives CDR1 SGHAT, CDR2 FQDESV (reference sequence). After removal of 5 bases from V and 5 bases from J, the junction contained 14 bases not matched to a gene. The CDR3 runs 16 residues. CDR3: CASSPRDRRIETEAFF. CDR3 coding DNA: TGTGCCAGCAGCCCTCGGGACAGAAGAATTGAAACTGAAGCTTTCTTT.

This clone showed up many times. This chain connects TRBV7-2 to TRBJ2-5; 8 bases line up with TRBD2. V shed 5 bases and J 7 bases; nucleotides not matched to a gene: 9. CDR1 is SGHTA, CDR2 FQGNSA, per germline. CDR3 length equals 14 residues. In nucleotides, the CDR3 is TGTGCCAGCAGCCCCCGGGGGGGGTACGGGACCCAGTACTTC. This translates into CASSPRGGYGTQYF.

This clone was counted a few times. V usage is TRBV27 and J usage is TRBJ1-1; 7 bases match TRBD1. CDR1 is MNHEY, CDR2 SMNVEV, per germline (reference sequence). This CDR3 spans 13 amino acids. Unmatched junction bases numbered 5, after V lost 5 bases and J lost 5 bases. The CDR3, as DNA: TGTGCCAGCAGTCGACAGGGATGGACTGAAGCTTTCTTT. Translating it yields CASSRQGWTEAFF.

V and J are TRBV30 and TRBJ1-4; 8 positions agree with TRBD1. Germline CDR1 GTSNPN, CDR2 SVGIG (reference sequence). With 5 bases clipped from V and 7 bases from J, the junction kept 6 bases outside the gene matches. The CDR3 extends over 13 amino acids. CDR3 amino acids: CAWAGQGTEKLFF. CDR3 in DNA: TGTGCCTGGGCCGGACAGGGTACTGAAAAACTGTTTTTT.

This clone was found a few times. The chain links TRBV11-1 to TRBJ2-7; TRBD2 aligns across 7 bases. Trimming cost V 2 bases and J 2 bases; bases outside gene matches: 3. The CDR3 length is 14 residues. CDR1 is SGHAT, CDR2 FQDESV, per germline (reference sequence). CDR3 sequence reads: CASSLSGGTYEQYF. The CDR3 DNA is TGTGCCAGCAGCTTATCGGGGGGAACCTACGAGCAGTACTTC. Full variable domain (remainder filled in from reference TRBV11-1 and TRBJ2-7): EAEVAQSPRYKITEKSQAVAFWCDPISGHATLYWYRQILGQGPELLVQFQDESVVDDSQLPKDRFSAERLKGVDSTLKIQPAELGDSAMYLCASSLSGGTYEQYFGPGTRLTVT.

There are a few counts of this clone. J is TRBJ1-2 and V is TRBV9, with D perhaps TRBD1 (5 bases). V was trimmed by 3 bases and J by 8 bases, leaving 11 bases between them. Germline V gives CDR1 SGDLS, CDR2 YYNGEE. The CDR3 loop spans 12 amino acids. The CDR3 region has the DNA TGTGCCAGCAGCGATCAGGGTTGGGGCTACACCTTC. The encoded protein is CASSDQGWGYTF.

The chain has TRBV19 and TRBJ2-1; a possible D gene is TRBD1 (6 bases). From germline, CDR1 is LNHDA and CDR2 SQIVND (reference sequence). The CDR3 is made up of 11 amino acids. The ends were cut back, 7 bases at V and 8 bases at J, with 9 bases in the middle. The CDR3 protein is CASTGGYEQFF. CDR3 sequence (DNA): TGTGCCAGTACTGGGGGCTATGAGCAGTTCTTC.

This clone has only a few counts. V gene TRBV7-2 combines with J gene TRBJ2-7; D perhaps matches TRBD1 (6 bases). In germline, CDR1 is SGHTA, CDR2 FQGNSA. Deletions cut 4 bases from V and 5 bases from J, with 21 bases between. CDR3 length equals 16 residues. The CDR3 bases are TGTGCCAGCAGCTCCCCCGGGGCAGGGGTTAAAAACGAGCAGTACTTC. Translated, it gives CASSSPGAGVKNEQYF.